This T cell receptor (beta chain) was recovered during a study of OX40 agonist ivuxolimab in advanced cancers. This CDR3 is built from 14 residues. CDR1 and CDR2 (germline): MNHNY, SVGAGI (reference sequence). In the case of this clone: The junction and the germline gene differ at one end; a read error may be behind it. Other DNA sequences of this sample code for an identical CDR3.

This table comes from immunoSEQ multiplex PCR, and its TCRdb copy is limited to in-frame clones, with some not included. The sample carries 90,000 to 150,000 clones, around 91% recorded once. The sequenced sample was CD4+ or CD8+ T cells sorted from blood, obtained in a trial of the OX40 agonist ivuxolimab. This receptor was identified in an adult with an advanced solid tumor such as melanoma, head and neck, liver or kidney cancer. The chain combines TRBV6-6 with TRBJ1-2; tentative D call: TRBD1 (5 bases). CDR3 bases: TGCGCCAGCAGACGACAGACTGAAAACTATGGCTACACCTTC. This encodes CASRRQTENYGYTF.